This TCR beta chain derives from a study of follicular helper T cells after annual influenza vaccination. TCRdb keeps only in-frame clones here, not all; method: immunoSEQ multiplex PCR. This sample carries roughly 7,000 clones, approximately 80% of them seen once, and the ten largest clones take 1.5% to 2%. Study outcomes and limitations: Rare clonotypes were missed; only roughly 8.5-23% of cells gave TCRB. Plasmablast frequency change correlated with clonality change in ICOS+CD38+ cTfh.

Specified time point: 2015-2016 season, 7 days after influenza vaccination. Vaccine contraindications, substance abuse, HIV/AIDS, active malignancy and active illness excluded donors. As to this clone: As yet, its antigen is unknown.

The CDR3 has 16 amino acids. Trimming cost V 2 bases and J 2 bases; bases outside gene matches: 6. Germline V gene sequence: CDR1 LGHNA, CDR2 YNFKEQ. The starting material was CXCR5+ CD38- circulating T follicular helper cells from blood, obtained 7 days after influenza vaccination. Subset here: circulating Tfh, non-naive CD4+CXCR5+PD-1+ (ICOS+CD38+ or ICOS-CD38-). The chain employs TRBV4-2 and TRBJ1-5; 7 positions agree with TRBD1. The origin of this receptor is an adult who received the influenza vaccine. The CDR3 sequence is CASSQNTQGGNQPQHF. The DNA of the CDR3 is TGTGCCAGCAGCCAAAATACTCAGGGGGGCAATCAGCCCCAGCATTTT.